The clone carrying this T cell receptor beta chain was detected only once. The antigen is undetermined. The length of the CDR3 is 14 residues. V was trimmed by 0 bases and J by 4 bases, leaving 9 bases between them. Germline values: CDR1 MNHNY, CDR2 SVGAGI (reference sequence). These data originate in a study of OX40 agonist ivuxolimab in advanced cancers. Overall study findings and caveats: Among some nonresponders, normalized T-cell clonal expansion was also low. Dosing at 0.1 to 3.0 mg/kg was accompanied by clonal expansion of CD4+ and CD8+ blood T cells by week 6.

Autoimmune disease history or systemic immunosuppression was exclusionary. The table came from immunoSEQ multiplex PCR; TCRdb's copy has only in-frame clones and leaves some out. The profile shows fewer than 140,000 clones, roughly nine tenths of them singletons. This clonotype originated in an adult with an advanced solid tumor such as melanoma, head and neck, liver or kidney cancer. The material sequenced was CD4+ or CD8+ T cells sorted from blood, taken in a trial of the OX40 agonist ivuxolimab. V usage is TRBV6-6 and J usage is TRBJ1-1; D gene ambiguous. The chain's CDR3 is CASSYSISITEAFF. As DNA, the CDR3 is TGTGCCAGCAGTTACTCGATTAGTATCACTGAAGCTTTCTTT.